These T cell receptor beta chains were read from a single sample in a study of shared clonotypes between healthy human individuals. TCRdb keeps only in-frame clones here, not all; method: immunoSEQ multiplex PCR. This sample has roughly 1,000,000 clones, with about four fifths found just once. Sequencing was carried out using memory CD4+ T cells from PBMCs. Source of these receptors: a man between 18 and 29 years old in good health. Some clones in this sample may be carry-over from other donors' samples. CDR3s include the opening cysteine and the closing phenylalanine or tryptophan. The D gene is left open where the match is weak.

CASSRRDSVAGYTF TRBD1 TRBV6-6
CASSPEGGHGQPQHF NA TRBV11-2
CASSPKADTQYF NA TRBV18
CASSLGGVREKLFF NA TRBV7-6
CASSLALLGLAGSHEQFF TRBD2 TRBV7-2
CASTPLGQSSRTDTQYF NA TRBV19
CASSQPKVGGNYGYTF NA TRBV4-1
CASSLVVAGSRGHGYTF NA TRBV7-2
CASSSRGREAFF TRBD1 TRBV6-5
CASGRQGATYEQYF TRBD1 TRBV28
CASSYSGQLNQPQHF NA TRBV6-5
CASSVTGATEAFF TRBD1 TRBV18
CASGVAGGEQFF NA TRBV12-5
CASTLEGTQYF NA TRBV28
CASGYGTSGRNTGELFF TRBD2 TRBV12-5
CASSMNRQGGTEAFF TRBD1 TRBV5-1
CASSGGWTTTTDTQYF NA TRBV9
CASSPDGSYEQYF NA TRBV9
CASSSGDINSPLHF NA TRBV5-4
CASSLFGSIGAFF NA TRBV7-9
CASSYWSGGMNTEAFF NA TRBV6-5
CASSVSSGGLGYEQYF TRBD2 TRBV5-4
CASSEAAAPNTEAFF NA TRBV6-1
CASSVAGLSGANVLTF NA TRBV2
CASSSAPGPNIQYF NA TRBV7-2
CASNRQGGEQYF NA TRBV28
CASSSQGAGTNEKLFF TRBD1 TRBV18
CASSSRRGSEQFF NA TRBV5-6
CSAIRVYGQFF NA TRBV20-1
CASSLPGRGITYEQYF NA TRBV5-6
CASRLRNTEAFF NA TRBV28
CATSRDAPGLGRLAKNIQYF TRBD2 TRBV15
CSVEGVGGGLTEAFF NA TRBV29-1
CASSLEGTSGIDEQYF TRBD2 TRBV7-3
CASSRTPSNTEAFF NA TRBV2
CASSLEGTGGGEKLFF TRBD1 TRBV5-1
CASSSAGGWYEQYF NA TRBV7-2
CASSARLAASTDTQYF TRBD2 TRBV6-1
CASSDYGRVQNIQYF NA TRBV2
CASSLELVGTQYF NA TRBV7-8
CASTYRTGLRQPQHF NA TRBV28
CASSRKTGPEEKLFF TRBD1 TRBV5-1
CASSEAVWVSEQYF NA TRBV6-1
CASSPGGAVETQYF NA TRBV5-4
CASSQVPQGNQPQHF NA TRBV5-4
CASCRDREQFF TRBD1 TRBV25-1
CASSPSRGQGDEKLFF TRBD1 TRBV11-2
CASSSPSSGRDEQFF TRBD2 TRBV27
CASSRTSGRDTQYF TRBD2 TRBV5-1
CASSSTGGSSGANVLTF TRBD1 TRBV28